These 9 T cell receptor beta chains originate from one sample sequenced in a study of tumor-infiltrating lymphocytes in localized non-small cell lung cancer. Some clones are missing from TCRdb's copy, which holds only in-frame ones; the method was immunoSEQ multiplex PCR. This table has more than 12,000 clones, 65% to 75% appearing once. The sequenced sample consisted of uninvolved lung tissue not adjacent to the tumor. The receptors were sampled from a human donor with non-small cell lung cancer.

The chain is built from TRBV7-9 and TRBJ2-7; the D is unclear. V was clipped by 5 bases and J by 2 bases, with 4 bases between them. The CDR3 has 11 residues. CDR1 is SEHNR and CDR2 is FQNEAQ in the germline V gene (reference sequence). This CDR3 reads CASSRAYEQYF. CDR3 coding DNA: TGTGCCAGCAGCCGAGCCTACGAGCAGTACTTC.

CDR3 sequence reads: CASSLPGTGKAYEQYF. For the CDR3, the DNA is TGTGCCAGCAGCTTGCCCGGGACAGGCAAAGCCTACGAGCAGTACTTC. The V and J genes are TRBV5-6 and TRBJ2-7, with 8 bases identical to TRBD1. V was clipped by 1 base and J by 2 bases; unmatched bases: 8. This CDR3 has 16 amino acids. Germline CDR1 SGHDT, CDR2 YYEEEE.

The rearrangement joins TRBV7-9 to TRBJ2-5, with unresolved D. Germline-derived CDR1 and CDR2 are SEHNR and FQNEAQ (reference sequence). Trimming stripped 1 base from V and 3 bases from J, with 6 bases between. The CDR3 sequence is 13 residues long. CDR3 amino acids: CASSLDIEETQYF. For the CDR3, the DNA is TGTGCCAGCAGCTTAGACATTGAAGAGACCCAGTACTTC.

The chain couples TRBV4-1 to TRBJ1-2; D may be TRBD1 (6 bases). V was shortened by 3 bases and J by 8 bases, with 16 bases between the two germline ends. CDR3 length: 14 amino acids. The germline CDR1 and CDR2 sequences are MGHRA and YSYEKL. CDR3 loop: CASSHQYTGTGYTF. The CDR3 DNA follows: TGCGCCAGCAGCCACCAATATACAGGGACCGGCTACACCTTC.

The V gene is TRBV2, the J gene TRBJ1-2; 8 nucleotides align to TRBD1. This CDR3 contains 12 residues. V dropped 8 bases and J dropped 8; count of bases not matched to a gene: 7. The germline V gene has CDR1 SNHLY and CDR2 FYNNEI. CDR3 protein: CASLQGAGGYTF. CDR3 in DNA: TGTGCCAGCCTTCAGGGGGCAGGCGGCTACACCTTC.

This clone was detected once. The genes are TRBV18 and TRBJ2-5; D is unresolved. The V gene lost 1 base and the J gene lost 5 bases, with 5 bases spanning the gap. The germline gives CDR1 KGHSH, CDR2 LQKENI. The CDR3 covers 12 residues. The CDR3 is CASSPRRETQYF. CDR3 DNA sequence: TGTGCCAGCTCACCACGGCGTGAGACCCAGTACTTC.

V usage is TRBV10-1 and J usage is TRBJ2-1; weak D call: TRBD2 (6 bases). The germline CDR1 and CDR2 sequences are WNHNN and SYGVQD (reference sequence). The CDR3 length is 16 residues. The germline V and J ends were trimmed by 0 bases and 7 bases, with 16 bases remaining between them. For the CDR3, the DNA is TGCGCCAGCAGTGAGTCTAACAGACGGGAGAGGAATGAGCAGTTCTTC. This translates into CASSESNRRERNEQFF.

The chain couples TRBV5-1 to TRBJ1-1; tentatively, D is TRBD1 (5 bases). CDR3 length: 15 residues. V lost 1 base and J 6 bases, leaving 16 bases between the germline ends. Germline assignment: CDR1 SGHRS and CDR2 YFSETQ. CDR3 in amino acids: CASSLRGPWRSEAFF. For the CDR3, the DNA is TGCGCCAGCAGCTTGAGGGGCCCGTGGAGGTCTGAAGCTTTCTTT.

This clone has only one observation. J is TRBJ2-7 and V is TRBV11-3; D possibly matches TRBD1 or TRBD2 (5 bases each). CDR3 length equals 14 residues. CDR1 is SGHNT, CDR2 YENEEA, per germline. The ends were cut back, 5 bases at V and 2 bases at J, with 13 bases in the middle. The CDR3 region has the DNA TGTGCCAGCAGCGATCGGGACCGTCCCTACGAGCAGTACTTC. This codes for CASSDRDRPYEQYF.